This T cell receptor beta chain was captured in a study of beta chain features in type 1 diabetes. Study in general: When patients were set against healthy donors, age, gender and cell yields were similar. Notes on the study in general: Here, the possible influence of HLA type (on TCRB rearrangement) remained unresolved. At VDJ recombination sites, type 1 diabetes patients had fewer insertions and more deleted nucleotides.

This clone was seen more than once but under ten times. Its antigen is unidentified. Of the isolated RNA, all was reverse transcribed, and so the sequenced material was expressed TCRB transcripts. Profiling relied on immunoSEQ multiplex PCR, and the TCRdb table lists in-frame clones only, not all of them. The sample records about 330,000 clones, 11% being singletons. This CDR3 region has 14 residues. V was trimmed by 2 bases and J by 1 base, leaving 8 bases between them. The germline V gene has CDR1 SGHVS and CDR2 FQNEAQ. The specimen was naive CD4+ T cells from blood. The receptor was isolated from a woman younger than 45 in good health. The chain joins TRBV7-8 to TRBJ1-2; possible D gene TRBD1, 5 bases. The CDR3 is CASSLSGFNYGYTF. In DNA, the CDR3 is TGTGCCAGCAGCTTATCAGGGTTTAACTATGGCTACACCTTC.